The clone carrying this T cell receptor (beta chain) showed up just a few times. The target antigen is unknown. The data derive from a study of shared clonotypes between healthy human individuals. On the study more broadly: Donor ages ranged 18 to 49 years: a couple of women, three men. General study findings and limits: Across a handful of donors, naive CD4 shared about 5%, naive CD8 approximately 3.5%, memory CD4 about 2.5%, memory CD8 0.4% to 0.5%.

From germline, CDR1 is SGHRS and CDR2 YFSETQ. The CDR3 totals 14 residues. V dropped 5 bases and J dropped 5 bases, with 16 bases sitting between them. Using immunoSEQ multiplex PCR, the repertoire was profiled, and TCRdb retains in-frame clones only, with some absent. This table has over 2 million clones, 80% to 95% appearing once. Among the donors, all were Caucasian adults who lived in Nashville, Tennessee. Sequenced sample: naive CD4+ T cells from PBMCs. Subset given: CD45RA+ positively selected. This rearrangement joins TRBV5-1 to TRBJ1-1; the D gene is possibly TRBD1 (6 bases). The receptor was derived from a man between 18 and 35 years old in good health. Some clones in this sample may be carry-over from other donors' samples. CDR3 sequence (DNA): TGCGCCAGCAGGGCTACAGGGAGGGGAACTGAAGCTTTCTTT. Translation gives CASRATGRGTEAFF.